This T cell receptor beta chain was profiled in a study of blood T cell repertoires in COVID-19. Study at large: Samples of COVID-19 (acute and convalescent) were obtained from the United States, Italy and Spain.

In the source study's methods: Reference gene primer amplification gave estimated nucleated cell counts. The protocol was immunoSEQ multiplex PCR, while the TCRdb copy is restricted to in-frame clones and leaves out a portion. Clonal size and the V and J genes are those of that table, whereas D and trimming came from the DNA. This table holds a few hundred thousand clones, approximately 90% found once. CDR1 and CDR2 (germline): SGHRS, YFSETQ. Trimming shortened V by 8 bases and J by 0 bases, and 15 bases separated the two germline ends. The CDR3 is made up of 14 amino acids. Recovered status in Cohort 3 required two negative PCRs, clearance, or symptom resolution.

Material: PBMCs or T cells enriched from blood (not recorded which). The source of this sequence is a man in his forties or fifties who had recovered from COVID-19. The chain employs TRBV5-1 and TRBJ2-7; a possible D gene is TRBD1 (6 bases). CDR3 sequence (DNA): TGCGCCAGTTCGGACAGTTGGGGCTCCTACGAGCAGTACTTC. Protein sequence: CASSDSWGSYEQYF.